This entry describes one T cell receptor (beta chain). Its antigen is unidentified. The sample carries other DNA sequences with the same CDR3. This sample is drawn from a study of OX40 agonist ivuxolimab in advanced cancers. On the study more broadly: Patients received intravenous ivuxolimab every 2 weeks at 0.01 to 10 mg/kg. Eligibility rules accepted prior anti-PD-1, anti-PD-L1 or anti-CTLA-4 therapy, and around 44% had some. A diagnosis of hepatocellular carcinoma, melanoma, renal cell or head and neck cancer was present in dose-escalation patients. Regarding the study as a whole: The authors did not determine the antigen specificity of the expanded peripheral T cells.

V lost 6 bases, J lost 5 bases, and 11 bases stayed unmatched. Germline-derived CDR1 and CDR2 are ENHRY and SYGVKD. This CDR3 contains 16 residues. This table comes from immunoSEQ multiplex PCR, and its TCRdb copy is limited to in-frame clones, with some not included. The sample includes fewer than 85,000 clones, roughly three quarters of them seen just once. The V gene is TRBV10-3, the J gene TRBJ2-5; 11 nucleotides match TRBD2. The TCR sequence derives from an adult with an advanced solid tumor such as melanoma, head and neck, liver or kidney cancer. The source material was CD4+ or CD8+ T cells sorted from blood, sampled in a trial of the OX40 agonist ivuxolimab. Here the CDR3 reads CAIRLPPGLAEETQYF. CDR3 nucleotides: TGTGCCATCAGACTCCCCCCGGGACTAGCGGAGGAGACCCAGTACTTC.